These 27 T cell receptor beta chains were all obtained from the same sample, sequenced in a study of identifying expanded T cells in peripheral blood. Repertoires were generated with immunoSEQ multiplex PCR, while TCRdb's copy carries only in-frame clones and drops some. The sample includes roughly 84,000 clones, around 90% of them seen just once. Sequencing was done on a sample of blood. The receptors here all came from a person aged 18 to 70 in good health.

This clone was observed a few times. This chain links TRBV7-9 with TRBJ1-2; D is undetermined. Trimming shortened V by 2 bases and J by 7 bases, and 2 bases separated the two germline ends. The germline V gene has CDR1 SEHNR and CDR2 FQNEAQ (reference sequence). The CDR3 is made up of 10 amino acids. CDR3 amino acids: CASSLSGYTF. The DNA for the CDR3 is TGTGCCAGCAGCTTAAGTGGCTACACCTTC.

This clone was seen a handful of times. The chain links TRBV30 to TRBJ1-3, with D possibly matching TRBD1 (6 bases). Germline V lookup: CDR1 GTSNPN, CDR2 SVGIG (reference sequence). The V gene lost 2 bases and the J gene lost 4 bases, with 9 bases spanning the gap. The CDR3 totals 13 residues. The CDR3 region is CAWSSTGGNTIYF. The CDR3 DNA reads as TGTGCCTGGAGTAGCACAGGGGGAAACACCATATATTTT.

This chain connects TRBV19 to TRBJ2-7, with unresolved D. V lost 6 bases and J 2 bases, leaving 14 bases between the germline ends. This CDR3 comprises 14 residues. Germline CDR1 reads LNHDA; CDR2 reads SQIVND (reference sequence). The CDR3 protein is CASSQDPAAYEQYF. For the CDR3, the DNA is TGTGCCAGTAGCCAGGACCCGGCCGCCTACGAGCAGTACTTC.

The gene calls are TRBV4-3 and TRBJ1-5; TRBD1 matches at 8 bases. CDR1 LGHNA and CDR2 YSLEER come from the germline V gene. CDR3 length: 15 residues. V lost 5 bases to trimming and J lost 7 bases; unmatched junction nucleotides: 10. The CDR3 region has the DNA TGCGCCAGCAGCGCTAGTGGGACAGGTGGGCAGCCCCAGCATTTT. Translating it yields CASSASGTGGQPQHF.

The CDR3: CACTTPGHIYGYTF. In DNA, the CDR3 is TGTGCCTGTACTACCCCGGGACACATCTATGGCTACACCTTC. The chain employs TRBV30 and TRBJ1-2, with D possibly TRBD1 on 6 matching bases. CDR1 and CDR2 (germline): GTSNPN, SVGIG (reference sequence). This CDR3 region has 14 residues. Trimming removed 6 bases at V and 4 bases at J, with 18 bases between.

This clone was seen a single time. The genes are TRBV4-1 and TRBJ1-6; unclear D gene. The V and J ends lost 4 bases and 8 bases respectively, with 15 bases between them. The CDR3 has 15 residues. Germline CDR1 reads MGHRA; CDR2 reads YSYEKL. DNA for the CDR3: TGCGCCAGCAGCCTCCTAGAAAGGTTTGATTCACCCCTCCACTTT. It encodes CASSLLERFDSPLHF.

This chain uses TRBV6-1 with TRBJ1-1; maybe TRBD1 (6 bases). Germline assignment: CDR1 MNHNS and CDR2 SASEGT. CDR3 length: 13 residues. V dropped 6 bases and J dropped 3 bases, with 11 bases sitting between them. CDR3 amino acids: CASSLDRYTEAFF. In DNA form, the CDR3 reads TGTGCCAGCAGCCTGGACAGATACACTGAAGCTTTCTTT.

This clone was seen only once. The V and J genes are TRBV30 and TRBJ2-2; D may match TRBD1 or TRBD2 (6 bases each). The germline CDR1 and CDR2 sequences are GTSNPN and SVGIG (reference sequence). Deletions cut 4 bases from V and 6 bases from J, with 18 bases between. This CDR3 comprises 15 residues. CDR3 nucleotides: TGTGCCTGGACAGAACGTTGGGGGGCCGCCGGGGAGCTGTTTTTT. Residues: CAWTERWGAAGELFF.

The genes are TRBV7-3 and TRBJ1-1; D gene unclear. This CDR3 is built from 13 residues. The germline CDR1 and CDR2 sequences are SGHTA and FQGTGA. The ends were cut back, 5 bases at V and 4 bases at J, with 11 bases in the middle. The CDR3, as DNA: TGTGCCAGCAGCCCCCAATCCAGCACTGAAGCTTTCTTT. Protein: CASSPQSSTEAFF.

As DNA, the CDR3 is TGTGCCTGGAGTCGGGCGGGAGAGGGGAACACTGAAGCTTTCTTT. This codes for CAWSRAGEGNTEAFF. The V gene is TRBV30, the J gene TRBJ1-1; D is ambiguous. The germline CDR1 and CDR2 sequences are GTSNPN and SVGIG (reference sequence). The V end was cut by 2 bases, the J end by 1 base, with 14 bases between. The CDR3 runs to 15 residues.

V and J are TRBV2 and TRBJ2-7; 8 bases agree with TRBD1. The V gene end was trimmed by 5 bases and the J gene end by 5 bases; junction bases not matched to a gene: 8. The CDR3 runs to 14 residues. Germline assignment: CDR1 SNHLY and CDR2 FYNNEI. CDR3 nucleotides: TGTGCCAGCAGTACCCTGCGACAGGGGAACGAGCAGTACTTC. Protein sequence: CASSTLRQGNEQYF.

This chain connects TRBV27 to TRBJ1-1; D is unresolved. The germline V gene encodes CDR1 MNHEY and CDR2 SMNVEV (reference sequence). V lost 5 bases and J lost 1, with 8 bases in between. The CDR3 runs 13 residues. CDR3 residues: CASSGPRNTEAFF. In DNA, the CDR3 is TGTGCCAGCAGTGGACCGAGGAACACTGAAGCTTTCTTT.

A word on this clone: Within the sample, other DNA sequences also encode this same CDR3. The chain joins TRBV7-9 to TRBJ1-2, with D hard to call. The CDR3 is 12 amino acids. V lost 3 bases and J lost 2, with 4 bases in between. The germline V gene has CDR1 SEHNR and CDR2 FQNEAQ (reference sequence). CDR3 bases: TGTGCCAGCAGCTTCGACAACTATGGCTACACCTTC. Its protein product is CASSFDNYGYTF.

DNA for the CDR3: TGTGCCATCACCAGGGACAGATTCAGCTCCTACGAGCAGTACTTC. Its protein product is CAITRDRFSSYEQYF. The rearrangement links TRBV10-3 to TRBJ2-7; TRBD1 aligns across 7 bases. Losses at the gene ends were 7 bases for V and 0 bases for J; bases not matched to a gene: 9. CDR3 length: 15 residues. The V gene's germline CDR1 is ENHRY and CDR2 SYGVKD.

The chain joins TRBV5-4 to TRBJ1-3; no clear D. There are 15 residues in the CDR3. The germline V and J ends were trimmed by 0 bases and 0 bases, with 7 bases remaining between them. The germline CDR1 and CDR2 sequences are SGHNT and YYREEE (reference sequence). The CDR3 sequence: CASSLDQNSGNTIYF. The CDR3 coding sequence is TGTGCCAGCAGCTTGGATCAGAACTCTGGAAACACCATATATTTT.

The chain has TRBV5-1 and TRBJ2-5; 10 positions match TRBD1. The CDR3 spans 16 residues. J gave up 3 bases and V 4 bases, and 9 bases lay outside the gene matches. CDR1 is SGHRS, CDR2 YFSETQ, per germline. The CDR3 DNA sequence: TGCGCCAGCAGCCTGAAAATAGGGACAGGGGAAGAGACCCAGTACTTC. Translation: CASSLKIGTGEETQYF.

J is TRBJ2-7 and V is TRBV6-5; TRBD1 or TRBD2 may be the D gene (5 bases each). CDR1 MNHEY and CDR2 SVGAGI come from the germline V gene. CDR3 size: 13 residues. V lost 6 bases and J lost 0, with 9 bases in between. CDR3 residues: CASRFGGSYEQYF. CDR3 nucleotide sequence: TGTGCCAGCAGGTTTGGGGGCTCCTACGAGCAGTACTTC.

This clone was found once. This chain joins TRBV4-1 and TRBJ1-1; D is unclear. V was cut by 1 base and J by 4 bases, with 10 bases left in between. The length of the CDR3 is 14 residues. From germline, CDR1 is MGHRA and CDR2 YSYEKL. The CDR3 region is CASSQGPTVTEAFF. CDR3 nucleotide sequence: TGCGCCAGCAGCCAAGGCCCGACGGTCACTGAAGCTTTCTTT.

This rearrangement joins TRBV7-2 to TRBJ2-7; 15 nucleotides match TRBD2. Germline lookup yields CDR1 SGHTA and CDR2 FQGNSA. With V trimmed by 6 bases and J by 7 bases, 7 bases remained unmatched. CDR3 length equals 15 residues. The CDR3 loop reads CASRRTSGGAFEQYF. In DNA, the CDR3 is TGTGCCAGCAGGAGGACTAGCGGGGGGGCCTTTGAGCAGTACTTC.

The chain couples TRBV6-6 to TRBJ2-7, with TRBD1 identical over 8 bases. The V gene end was trimmed by 6 bases and the J gene end by 3 bases; junction bases not matched to a gene: 13. The CDR3 sequence is 16 residues long. Germline V gene data show CDR1 as MNHNY and CDR2 as SVGAGI (reference sequence). This CDR3 reads CASSSTGGESFYEQYF. CDR3 bases: TGTGCCAGCAGCAGCACAGGGGGTGAGAGTTTCTACGAGCAGTACTTC.

This sequence joins TRBV15 and TRBJ2-5; TRBD2 agrees at 12 bases. Germline lookup yields CDR1 LNHNV and CDR2 YYDKDF (reference sequence). Trimming removed 3 bases from V and 5 bases from J; junction bases left unmatched: 4. The CDR3 spans 15 residues. CDR3 sequence reads: CATSRRLAGEETQYF. In DNA, the CDR3 is TGTGCCACCAGCAGGAGACTAGCGGGAGAGGAGACCCAGTACTTC.

This clone was detected only once. The chain couples TRBV5-1 to TRBJ1-1, with TRBD1 matching 12 bases. The CDR3 consists of 14 residues. Germline V gene data show CDR1 as SGHRS and CDR2 as YFSETQ. V shed 4 bases, J shed 5 bases, and the junction held 3 bases outside the gene matches. This chain's CDR3 is CASSVGQGATEAFF. The DNA of the CDR3 is TGCGCCAGCAGCGTGGGACAGGGGGCAACTGAAGCTTTCTTT.

In this sample, this clone turned up a few times. The genes are TRBV19 and TRBJ1-2, with D unclear. The CDR3 extends over 10 amino acids. The V end was cut by 8 bases, the J end by 10 bases, with 11 bases between. Germline CDR1 and CDR2: LNHDA and SQIVND (reference sequence). The CDR3, as DNA: TGTGCCAGTGGGATCTCTATCTACACCTTC. Protein: CASGISIYTF. The whole variable domain, filled in from reference TRBV19 and TRBJ1-2, reads DGGITQSPKYLFRKEGQNVTLSCEQNLNHDAMYWYRQDPGQGLRLIYYSQIVNDFQKGDIAEGYSVSREKKESFPLTVTSAQKNPTAFYLCASGISIYTFGSGTRLTVV.

The V and J genes are TRBV18 and TRBJ2-2; TRBD1 matches at 7 bases. V lost 3 bases and J lost 5; bases outside the gene matches: 9. The CDR3 length is 16 residues. Germline CDR1 KGHSH, CDR2 LQKENI. The CDR3 here is CASSPSAGTATGELFF. DNA for the CDR3: TGTGCCAGCTCACCGTCGGCCGGGACAGCAACCGGGGAGCTGTTTTTT.

The rearrangement joins TRBV7-3 to TRBJ1-1, with 8 bases matching TRBD1. The CDR3 spans 14 residues. Trimming cost V 5 bases and J 6 bases; bases outside gene matches: 8. Germline V gives CDR1 SGHTA, CDR2 FQGTGA. The CDR3 sequence: CASSTDRGMAEAFF. The CDR3 DNA reads as TGTGCCAGCAGCACTGACAGGGGAATGGCTGAAGCTTTCTTT.

A single count supports this clone. The rearrangement joins TRBV5-6 to TRBJ1-1, with D maybe TRBD1 (5 bases). The CDR3 runs to 15 residues. In germline, CDR1 is SGHDT, CDR2 YYEEEE. Trimming shortened V by 0 bases and J by 0 bases, and 9 bases separated the two germline ends. The DNA for the CDR3 is TGTGCCAGCAGCTTGGCCGCCAGGGTGAACACTGAAGCTTTCTTT. This translates into CASSLAARVNTEAFF.

The sample holds one count of this clone. The chain recombines TRBV19 with TRBJ2-7; TRBD2 matches at 11 bases. This CDR3 is 17 amino acids long. CDR1 is LNHDA, CDR2 SQIVND, per germline (reference sequence). With 4 bases clipped from V and 0 bases from J, the junction kept 8 bases outside the gene matches. The CDR3 DNA sequence: TGTGCCAGTAGTAAGAAGGGACTAGCGGATTCCTCCTACGAGCAGTACTTC. Translating gives CASSKKGLADSSYEQYF.